Listed below are T cell receptor beta chains from one sample, sequenced in a study of cytomegalovirus exposure and HLA in healthy donors. Sequenced by immunoSEQ multiplex PCR; TCRdb stores in-frame clones only, minus some. There are around 110,000 clones in the sample; 9% to 10% occur only once, and 3% lies in the top ten. Material for sequencing was PBMCs. These receptors were taken from a man aged 25-45 years in good health and CMV-seronegative. Each CDR3 is given with its conserved first and last residue. D genes are given only for firm matches. The size of a clone is reported for some rows only, either as once, few or many, or as a class for expanded clones.

TRBJ1-6	few	TRBV7-6	NA	TGTGCCAGCAGCCCCGCAGGGAACAATTCACCCCTCCACTTT	CASSPAGNNSPLHF
TRBJ2-3	NA	TRBV14	TRBD2	TGTGCCAGCAGCCAAGACGGGACTAGCGGCACAGATACGCAGTATTTT	CASSQDGTSGTDTQYF
TRBJ1-2	many	TRBV6-6	TRBD1	TGTGCCAGCAGCGACGTTACAGGGGTTGGCTACACCTTC	CASSDVTGVGYTF
TRBJ2-3	few	TRBV5-1	TRBD1	TGCGCCAGCAGTCCCGGGACAGCTCATAGCACAGATACGCAGTATTTT	CASSPGTAHSTDTQYF
TRBJ2-7	few	TRBV11-2	NA	TGTGCCAGCAGCCCTAGCAGATTCTCCTACGAGCAGTACTTC	CASSPSRFSYEQYF
TRBJ2-7	NA	TRBV11-2	TRBD2	TGTGCCAGCAGCTTAAAACTAGCGGAGAACTACGAGCAGTACTTC	CASSLKLAENYEQYF
TRBJ2-1	NA	TRBV7-9	NA	TGTGCCAGCCCCCAGGGAGGCTCCTACAATGAGCAGTTCTTC	CASPQGGSYNEQFF
TRBJ2-5	NA	TRBV4-1	TRBD1	TGCGCCAGCAGCCAGAACCACCTCGGACAGGGACAAGAGACCCAGTACTTC	CASSQNHLGQGQETQYF
TRBJ2-2	NA	TRBV5-4	TRBD2	TGTGCCAGCAGCCCCGGGACTAGCGGGAGGTCCGGGGAGCTGTTTTTT	CASSPGTSGRSGELFF
TRBJ2-2	NA	TRBV4-3	NA	TGCGCCAGCAGCCAAGATCCCCAGGGTGGGGCCGGGGAGCTGTTTTTT	CASSQDPQGGAGELFF
TRBJ2-5	NA	TRBV19	TRBD1	TGTGCCAGTACCACCGGGACAGGGGGCAGAGAGACCCAGTACTTC	CASTTGTGGRETQYF
TRBJ2-7	few	TRBV19	TRBD2	TGTGCCAGTAGTATAGATCTGGAAGCGGGGGCCTACGAGCAGTACTTC	CASSIDLEAGAYEQYF
TRBJ2-5	NA	TRBV5-6	NA	TGTGCCAGCAGCTACCTACAGGGTAGGGAAGAGACCCAGTACTTC	CASSYLQGREETQYF
TRBJ2-2	few	TRBV28	TRBD2	TGTGCCAGCAGTTTGTCACTAGCGGACACCGGGGAGCTGTTTTTT	CASSLSLADTGELFF
TRBJ2-6	NA	TRBV6-5	NA	TGTGCCAGCAAGGACATTGGGGCCAACGTCCTGACTTTC	CASKDIGANVLTF
TRBJ1-2	few	TRBV9	NA	TGTGCCAGCAGCGACCTCCTCCCGGGTGCTGGTGGGGGCTACACCTTC	CASSDLLPGAGGGYTF
TRBJ2-5	NA	TRBV2	NA	TGTGCCAGCATCCTTAGAGGGATAGAGACCCAGTACTTC	CASILRGIETQYF
TRBJ1-2	NA	TRBV7-9	TRBD1	TGTGCCAGCAGCCTTCCCTACTTGGACAGGGGTCTTCGGGGCTATGGCTACACCTTC	CASSLPYLDRGLRGYGYTF
TRBJ2-7	NA	TRBV2	TRBD2	TGTGCCAGCAGCGACGGGGGGAATGTAATCTACGAGCAGTACTTC	CASSDGGNVIYEQYF
TRBJ2-7	few	TRBV4-3	NA	TGCGCCAGCAGCCACCTCGAGGACTACGAGCAGTACTTC	CASSHLEDYEQYF
TRBJ2-1	NA	TRBV5-1	TRBD1	TGCGCCAGCTCGGGACAGGGGTTCAATGAGCAGTTCTTC	CASSGQGFNEQFF
TRBJ2-7	NA	TRBV27	NA	TGTGCCAGCAGTTTAGTACAGGTGGGCGAGCAGTACTTC	CASSLVQVGEQYF
TRBJ2-1	few	TRBV19	NA	TGTGCCAGTAGTCGCGGGTGGATTTCCTACAATGAGCAGTTCTTC	CASSRGWISYNEQFF
TRBJ1-2	few	TRBV30	NA	TGTGCCTGGAGTGTGAGGGGGTTACAGGGAAGTTCGGCTAACTATGGCTACACCTTC	CAWSVRGLQGSSANYGYTF
TRBJ2-5	few	TRBV6-5	TRBD2	TGTGCCAGCAGCCGGGGGGGGACTGAGGGCCAGTACTTC	CASSRGGTEGQYF
TRBJ2-3	few	TRBV7-9	NA	TGTGCCAGCAGCCGACCTCCGGGGGATACGCAGTATTTT	CASSRPPGDTQYF
TRBJ2-1	NA	TRBV6-1	NA	TGTGCCAGCAGGGGTAAGAGGAAGGCGGCTGATGAGCAGTTCTTC	CASRGKRKAADEQFF
TRBJ2-3	few	TRBV28	TRBD1	TGTGCCAGCAGTTTGGGACAGGGGGTTGATACGCAGTATTTT	CASSLGQGVDTQYF
TRBJ1-1	few	TRBV9	NA	TGTGCCAGCAGCGTAGCTGGAGTTGAAGCTTTCTTT	CASSVAGVEAFF
TRBJ2-6	few	TRBV30	NA	TGTGCCTGCACAGCCGACTCTGGGGCCAACGTCCTGACTTTC	CACTADSGANVLTF
TRBJ2-3	NA	TRBV5-1	TRBD2	TGCGCCAGCAGCTTGGGATCTAGCGGGGGTGCAGATACGCAGTATTTT	CASSLGSSGGADTQYF
TRBJ2-3	NA	TRBV4-3	NA	TGCGCCAGCAGACGTGGTTTAGCTCAGGATACGCAGTATTTT	CASRRGLAQDTQYF
TRBJ2-7	NA	TRBV11-3	NA	TGTGCCAGCAGCTTAGCGGCAGCTAGTCCCTACGAGCAGTACTTC	CASSLAAASPYEQYF
TRBJ2-7	NA	TRBV9	NA	TGTGCCAGTTCGGGGGAAACATACGAGCAGTACTTC	CASSGETYEQYF
TRBJ2-7	NA	TRBV7-9	NA	TGTGCCAGCAGCCCTAGTTACGAGCAGTACTTC	CASSPSYEQYF
TRBJ1-1	NA	TRBV30	NA	TGTGCCGTAGGTCCCAGGGGAGGGTATGAAGCTTTCTTT	CAVGPRGGYEAFF
TRBJ2-7	few	TRBV7-2	NA	TGTGCCAGCAGCCAAAGGAGGACCTACGAGCAGTACTTC	CASSQRRTYEQYF
TRBJ2-5	NA	TRBV29-1	TRBD2	TGCAGCGTTGATAGGTCAGGGAGGGACGAGACCCAGTACTTC	CSVDRSGRDETQYF
TRBJ2-7	NA	TRBV28	TRBD2	TGTGCCAGCAGTTTCCCCAGACTAGCGTCCTACGAGCAGTACTTC	CASSFPRLASYEQYF
TRBJ2-2	few	TRBV5-6	TRBD1	TGTGCCAGCAGCCCGATGACAGGGGTCTATTACACCGGGGAGCTGTTTTTT	CASSPMTGVYYTGELFF
TRBJ2-3	few	TRBV2	TRBD1	TGTGCCAGCAACCGGGACAGATCCACAGATACGCAGTATTTT	CASNRDRSTDTQYF
TRBJ2-7	few	TRBV27	TRBD1	TGTGCCAGCAGTTCGGGACAGGGGGTCCCCTACGAGCAGTACTTC	CASSSGQGVPYEQYF
TRBJ2-1	few	TRBV7-2	TRBD2	TGTGCCAGCAGCTTACGTAGCGGGAGGGCCTTTGATGAGCAGTTCTTC	CASSLRSGRAFDEQFF
TRBJ1-3	few	TRBV19	NA	TGTGCCAGCGCAATCACAGCTGGAAACACCATATATTTT	CASAITAGNTIYF
TRBJ1-5	NA	TRBV19	NA	TGTGCCAGTAGTATAGCTCGCAATCAGCCCCAGCATTTT	CASSIARNQPQHF
TRBJ2-5	NA	TRBV7-9	TRBD2	TGTGCCAGCAGCCACTGGACTAGCGGGGCGGAGACCCAGTACTTC	CASSHWTSGAETQYF